These 26 T cell receptor beta chains came from one sample sequenced in a study of blood T cell repertoires in COVID-19 (TCRdb year 2020). To prepare the library, the immunoSEQ multiplex PCR assay was applied. TCRdb took this table from immuneACCESS and kept in-frame rearrangements with V and J called. Such tables lack part of the clones; where checked against another copy, unresolved V genes explain under half of the gap, and the rest is unexplained. Here the sample has more than 150,000 clones; about 89% occur a single time. Approximately 3% of the sample is in the top ten clones. Sequenced material: peripheral blood. The receptors were gathered from a man aged 55 to 70 with acute or convalescent COVID-19.

V and J are TRBV9 and TRBJ1-1; a possible D gene is TRBD1 (5 bases). There are 15 residues in the CDR3. Germline CDR1 SGDLS, CDR2 YYNGEE. V was cut by 3 bases and J by 1 base, with 13 bases left in between. The CDR3 loop is CASSARVGKNTEAFF. The CDR3 coding sequence is TGTGCCAGCAGCGCCAGGGTGGGGAAGAACACTGAAGCTTTCTTT.

In DNA, the CDR3 is TGCAGTGCTACAAGTCAGGGGCAGTATTTT. Translation gives CSATSQGQYF. The rearrangement uses TRBV20-1 and TRBJ2-3; D is perhaps TRBD1 (5 bases). Germline V gene data show CDR1 as DFQATT and CDR2 as SNEGSKA (reference sequence). CDR3 length: 10 amino acids. Trimming took 4 bases from V and 11 from J, leaving 10 bases between them.

The V gene is TRBV5-5, the J gene TRBJ2-7; the D is unclear. V gave up 1 base and J gave up 3 bases, with 5 bases separating them. The CDR3 runs to 12 residues. Germline CDR1 SGHKS, CDR2 YYEKEE (reference sequence). The CDR3 DNA reads TGTGCCAGCAGCTTGAACGGCTACGAGCAGTACTTC. It translates to CASSLNGYEQYF.

V gene TRBV12-3 or TRBV12-4 combines with J gene TRBJ1-3; D not resolved. CDR3 length: 13 residues. V lost 6 bases, J lost 3 bases, and 9 bases lay in between. The CDR3 bases are TGTGCCAGCAGCTTGAGGGTTGGAAACACCATATATTTT. Translation: CASSLRVGNTIYF.

This sequence joins TRBV29-1 and TRBJ1-2, with 7 positions matching TRBD1. This CDR3 is built from 13 residues. V was clipped by 6 bases and J by 5 bases; unmatched bases: 9. From germline, CDR1 is SQVTM and CDR2 ANQGSEA. Written as DNA, the CDR3 is TGCAGCGTCCGGGACAGTAGCCTTTATGGCTACACCTTC. Translation gives CSVRDSSLYGYTF.

The chain uses TRBV3-1 (or the pseudogene TRBV3-2) and TRBJ2-3; 9 bases fit TRBD2. After removal of 2 bases from V and 10 bases from J, the junction contained 22 bases not matched to a gene. Germline values: CDR1 LGHDT, CDR2 YNNKEL (reference sequence). The CDR3 sequence is 19 residues long. This CDR3 is CASSQWSSAGGGDIRAQYF. CDR3 bases: TGTGCCAGCAGCCAATGGTCTTCCGCGGGCGGGGGGGATATACGGGCGCAGTATTTT.

The chain carries TRBV9 and TRBJ1-2, with D perhaps matching TRBD1 (5 bases). Germline V gene lookup returns CDR1 SGDLS and CDR2 YYNGEE. The CDR3 is 14 residues long. Trimming shortened V by 0 bases and J by 8 bases, and 14 bases separated the two germline ends. CDR3: CASSVGRDRFGYTF. The CDR3 DNA is TGTGCCAGCAGCGTAGGGAGGGACCGATTCGGCTACACCTTC.

V is TRBV19 and J is TRBJ2-3; a possible D gene is TRBD2 (6 bases). There are 16 residues in the CDR3. Between the trimmed V and J ends, which lost 3 bases and 5 bases, there was a span of 18 bases. The germline CDR1 and CDR2 sequences are LNHDA and SQIVND (reference sequence). This chain's CDR3 is CASSIRGGRPRDTQYF. DNA for the CDR3: TGTGCCAGTAGTATTCGGGGAGGAAGACCGAGAGATACGCAGTATTTT.

This chain connects TRBV7-9 to TRBJ1-4, with D possibly matching TRBD1 (6 bases). The length of the CDR3 is 16 residues. CDR1 and CDR2 (germline): SEHNR, FQNEAQ (reference sequence). Trimming took 4 bases from V and 0 from J, leaving 12 bases between them. The CDR3 is CASSSGQPTTNEKLFF. In DNA form, the CDR3 reads TGTGCCAGCAGCTCCGGACAGCCCACAACTAATGAAAAACTGTTTTTT.

The chain links TRBV19 to TRBJ2-1; D remains unclear. The V gene lost 3 bases and the J gene lost 2 bases, with 8 bases spanning the gap. There are 14 residues in the CDR3. The V gene's germline CDR1 is LNHDA and CDR2 SQIVND (reference sequence). In DNA form, the CDR3 reads TGTGCCAGTAGTATTGAGAGCCCCTACAATGAGCAGTTCTTC. Translation gives CASSIESPYNEQFF. The variable domain in full, with the rest retrieved from reference TRBV19 and TRBJ2-1, is DGGITQSPKYLFRKEGQNVTLSCEQNLNHDAMYWYRQDPGQGLRLIYYSQIVNDFQKGDIAEGYSVSREKKESFPLTVTSAQKNPTAFYLCASSIESPYNEQFFGPGTRLTVL.

This clone was seen a handful of times. The V and J genes are TRBV2 and TRBJ2-7; no reliable D call. The CDR3 consists of 13 residues. In germline, CDR1 is SNHLY, CDR2 FYNNEI. V lost 4 bases, J lost 5 bases, and 12 bases lay in between. This CDR3 reads CASSAGIVHEQYF. CDR3 bases: TGTGCCAGCAGTGCAGGAATTGTCCACGAGCAGTACTTC.

The rearrangement links TRBV7-9 to TRBJ2-7, with 12 bases matching TRBD2. CDR3 length: 17 residues. V shed 5 bases and J 5 bases; nucleotides not matched to a gene: 13. Looked up from germline, CDR1 is SEHNR and CDR2 is FQNEAQ (reference sequence). As DNA, the CDR3 is TGTGCCAGCAGCCTCAACCCGTGGGCTAGCGGGGGGGACGAGCAGTACTTC. Translated: CASSLNPWASGGDEQYF.

V is TRBV9 and J is TRBJ2-2; TRBD1 might be the D (5 bases). Germline CDR1 is SGDLS and CDR2 is YYNGEE. Deletions cut 4 bases from V and 6 bases from J, with 13 bases between. The CDR3 spans 14 residues. CDR3 region: CASSPNQGSGELFF. CDR3 coding DNA: TGTGCCAGCAGCCCAAATCAGGGCTCCGGGGAGCTGTTTTTT.

J is TRBJ1-5 and V is TRBV2; D might be TRBD1 (5 bases). The CDR3 loop spans 13 amino acids. Germline-derived CDR1 and CDR2 are SNHLY and FYNNEI. Trimming stripped 4 bases from V and 9 bases from J, with 13 bases between. CDR3 sequence: CASSAGPQGPQHF. CDR3 nucleotides: TGTGCCAGCAGTGCCGGACCCCAGGGGCCCCAGCATTTT. The variable domain in full, with the rest retrieved from reference TRBV2 and TRBJ1-5, is EPEVTQTPSHQVTQMGQEVILRCVPISNHLYFYWYRQILGQKVEFLVSFYNNEISEKSEIFDDQFSVERPDGSNFTLKIRSTKLEDSAMYFCASSAGPQGPQHFGDGTRLSIL.

The V and J genes are TRBV27 and TRBJ2-1, with 7 positions matching TRBD2. The CDR3 contains 15 residues. V dropped 7 bases and J dropped 1; count of bases not matched to a gene: 7. Germline V gives CDR1 MNHEY, CDR2 SMNVEV (reference sequence). The CDR3 DNA sequence: TGTGCCAGCATGAGCGGGATAGGGTCCTACAATGAGCAGTTCTTC. Residues: CASMSGIGSYNEQFF.

The V call is TRBV2, the J call TRBJ2-3; TRBD2 matches at 10 bases. This CDR3 comprises 16 residues. Germline V gives CDR1 SNHLY, CDR2 FYNNEI. V trimming: 6 bases; J trimming: 0 bases; junction bases outside the gene matches: 6. CDR3 amino acids: CASRKGLAFSTDTQYF. As DNA, the CDR3 is TGTGCCAGCAGGAAGGGACTAGCGTTTAGCACAGATACGCAGTATTTT.

The chain recombines TRBV9 with TRBJ1-1; D might be TRBD1 (5 bases). The germline gives CDR1 SGDLS, CDR2 YYNGEE. This CDR3 region has 14 residues. V was shortened by 0 bases and J by 1 base, with 7 bases between the two germline ends. The CDR3 spells CASSVDRGNTEAFF. DNA of the CDR3: TGTGCCAGCAGCGTAGATAGGGGGAACACTGAAGCTTTCTTT.

CDR3 region: CASSPGLGQPQHF. Written as DNA, the CDR3 is TGTGCCAGTAGTCCGGGGTTAGGTCAGCCCCAGCATTTT. This sequence joins TRBV19 and TRBJ1-5; no clear D gene. The CDR3 spans 13 residues. V lost 5 bases to trimming and J lost 6 bases, with 11 bases between them. Germline V gene lookup returns CDR1 LNHDA and CDR2 SQIVND (reference sequence).

This clone showed up just a few times. The V gene is TRBV5-1, the J gene TRBJ1-5; 8 bases are shared with TRBD1. The J segment lost 2 bases and the V segment lost 4 bases, leaving 2 bases of the junction unmatched. The CDR3 totals 14 residues. Germline assignment: CDR1 SGHRS and CDR2 YFSETQ. The CDR3 spells CASSQTGGNQPQHF. The CDR3 DNA reads TGCGCCAGCAGCCAGACAGGGGGCAATCAGCCCCAGCATTTT. Looking up the rest from reference TRBV5-1 and TRBJ1-5 gives the full variable domain: KAGVTQTPRYLIKTRGQQVTLSCSPISGHRSVSWYQQTPGQGLQFLFEYFSETQRNKGNFPGRFSGRQFSNSRSEMNVSTLELGDSALYLCASSQTGGNQPQHFGDGTRLSIL.

The chain couples TRBV19 to TRBJ1-5, with 7 positions matching TRBD1. This CDR3 comprises 15 residues. Germline CDR1 reads LNHDA; CDR2 reads SQIVND (reference sequence). The V gene end was trimmed by 3 bases and the J gene end by 4 bases; junction bases not matched to a gene: 6. The CDR3 here is CASSIWTGKNQPQHF. CDR3 coding DNA: TGTGCCAGTAGTATTTGGACAGGTAAGAATCAGCCCCAGCATTTT.

This clone was recorded only once. The chain couples TRBV13 to TRBJ1-4, with D perhaps TRBD1 (5 bases). The CDR3 extends over 16 amino acids. The germline V and J ends were trimmed by 5 bases and 1 base, with 14 bases remaining between them. The germline gives CDR1 PRHDT, CDR2 FYEKMQ (reference sequence). CDR3 amino acids: CASSATWRGTNEKLFF. CDR3 DNA sequence: TGTGCCAGCAGCGCCACTTGGAGGGGAACTAATGAAAAACTGTTTTTT.

The V call is TRBV3-1 (or the pseudogene TRBV3-2), the J call TRBJ1-2, with TRBD1 matching over 7 bases. Germline V lookup: CDR1 LGHDT, CDR2 YNNKEL (reference sequence). The CDR3 runs to 14 residues. J gave up 8 bases and V 2 bases, and 8 bases lay outside the gene matches. CDR3 residues: CASSQRGGERGYTF. The CDR3 DNA sequence: TGTGCCAGCAGCCAAAGAGGGGGCGAGAGAGGCTACACCTTC.

V gene TRBV11-2 combines with J gene TRBJ2-1; D is possibly TRBD2 (5 bases). This CDR3 comprises 16 residues. Between the trimmed V and J ends, which lost 3 bases and 5 bases, there was a span of 17 bases. The germline V gene encodes CDR1 SGHAT and CDR2 FQNNGV. CDR3 sequence: CASSFPLGSVHNEQFF. For the CDR3, the DNA is TGTGCCAGCAGCTTTCCCCTTGGTAGCGTGCACAATGAGCAGTTCTTC.

The genes are TRBV19 and TRBJ2-7, with a tentative D call TRBD2 (5 bases). The CDR3 runs 12 residues. Germline V gene sequence: CDR1 LNHDA, CDR2 SQIVND (reference sequence). Between the trimmed V and J ends, which lost 9 bases and 9 bases, there was a span of 18 bases. The CDR3 is CASSRPRGWQYF. The CDR3 nucleotides are TGTGCCAGCAGCCGGCCCCGCGGGTGGCAGTACTTC.

The rearrangement joins TRBV30 to TRBJ2-1, with D uncertain. The CDR3 runs to 15 residues. Germline V CDR1 and CDR2: GTSNPN, SVGIG (reference sequence). V was pared by 2 bases and J by 9 bases, with 20 bases between. The CDR3 DNA reads TGTGCCTGGAGTTTTGCCAGAGACCTGCGCGGTGAGCAGTTCTTC. Its translation: CAWSFARDLRGEQFF.

The table lists this clone with a count of one. The chain has TRBV18 and TRBJ2-5; 10 nucleotides agree with TRBD2. V was pared by 5 bases and J by 2 bases, with 8 bases of the junction left unmatched. CDR3 length equals 16 residues. Germline CDR1 and CDR2: KGHSH and LQKENI. The CDR3 DNA sequence: TGTGCCAGCTCATCAAACCTAGCGGGGGTACAAGAGACCCAGTACTTC. Its translation: CASSSNLAGVQETQYF.